The rows below give T cell receptor beta chains drawn from one sample of a study of T cells expressing NK-cell markers. TCRdb reanalyzed the 5' RACE reads, giving one entry per CDR3 protein sequence and no DNA. The sample's table shows hundreds of thousands of distinct CDR3 sequences. Sequenced input: blood T cells: a sorted CD56 or NKG2C T cell subset, CD4+ or CD8+ T cells, or bulk PBMC T cells (not recorded which). These receptors were obtained from a woman aged 18-70 years in good health. The CDR3 runs from the conserved cysteine through the conserved F or W.

V gene	J gene	CDR3 protein
TRBV20-1	TRBJ2-4	CSAREGWDIQYF
TRBV20-1	TRBJ1-3	CSANRETGNTIYF
TRBV20-1	TRBJ2-3	CSAKTLGGGPDTQYF
TRBV5-1	TRBJ2-6	CASSRAPSAGANVLTF
TRBV7-2	TRBJ2-3	CASSLGQGPTDTQYF
TRBV7-2	TRBJ2-2	CASSLASAATGELFF
TRBV30	TRBJ1-4	CAWEAGTVNEKLFF
TRBV12-3/TRBV12-4	TRBJ2-7	CASSPGQGENEQYF
TRBV7-9	TRBJ1-3	CARAGSGNTIYF
TRBV20-1	TRBJ2-7	CSAPPDPSYEQYF
TRBV28	TRBJ2-7	CARTGLPNYEQYF
TRBV29-1	TRBJ2-2	CSVRFFDTGELFF
TRBV2	TRBJ1-1	CASIDRTMRTEAFF
TRBV29-1	TRBJ2-5	CSVETGGETQYF
TRBV4-1	TRBJ2-5	CASSQGSGDLQETQYF
TRBV20-1	TRBJ1-6	CSARGTGPYHPTLHF
TRBV2	TRBJ2-5	CASSEMDRYQETQYF
TRBV29-1	TRBJ2-2	CSTRLAGANTGELFF
TRBV12-3/TRBV12-4	TRBJ2-3	CASSPGPTDTQYF
TRBV14	TRBJ2-4	CASSQAPSNIQYF
TRBV10-3	TRBJ2-5	CAISGPGQGEETQYF
TRBV20-1	TRBJ2-3	CSARVAGVTDTQYF
TRBV20-1	TRBJ1-5	CSARFSRRSNQPQHF
TRBV28	TRBJ2-1	CASSPEGRGNNEQFF
TRBV7-9	TRBJ1-1	CASSPPRGANTEAFF
TRBV7-2	TRBJ1-6	CASSLSGQQNSPLHF
TRBV10-3	TRBJ2-5	CAISESPIETQYF
TRBV6-2/TRBV6-3	TRBJ2-3	CASSPLSTGGKRDTQYF
TRBV20-1	TRBJ2-1	CSATHTEYNEQFF
TRBV7-8	TRBJ1-1	CASSSQGGLNTEAFF
TRBV12-3/TRBV12-4	TRBJ2-1	CASSSSGRAAEQFF
TRBV14	TRBJ2-7	CASSPGRSFSYEQYF
TRBV30	TRBJ2-7	CAWRPWGAQYEQYF
TRBV20-1	TRBJ2-6	CSAGGSGANVLTF
TRBV5-1	TRBJ2-1	CASSAQTGTSFEQFF
TRBV12-3/TRBV12-4	TRBJ2-1	CASSFGTYSYNEQFF
TRBV29-1	TRBJ1-1	CSVPSEGNTEAFF
TRBV6-2/TRBV6-3	TRBJ2-3	CASDPRAGGADTQYF
TRBV7-8	TRBJ2-1	CASSPPGLAANEQFF
TRBV9	TRBJ2-1	CASSVTQVSYNEQFF
TRBV2	TRBJ2-1	CASSESSGGAWEQFF
TRBV11-1	TRBJ2-2	CASSHNSFTGELFF
TRBV5-6	TRBJ2-5	CASSPLGVAGGRETQYF
TRBV5-1	TRBJ2-5	CASSPGGQGETQYF
TRBV4-3	TRBJ1-2	CASSPSGGTAYYGYTF
TRBV5-1	TRBJ2-1	CASSSGLAGGEQFF